The entry that follows covers one T cell receptor beta chain sequence. This record comes from a study of blood T cell repertoires in COVID-19. Study as a whole: Some COVID-19 samples were acute and others convalescent; all came from the United States, Italy and Spain. Sources were T cells, B-cell-depleted T cells, or PBMCs; the material itself was cDNA or gDNA.

Sequencing was performed with immunoSEQ multiplex PCR; in TCRdb, only in-frame clones are kept and a portion is missing. The profile shows over 85,000 clones, 80% to 90% of them singletons. Germline V CDR1 and CDR2: MGHRA, YSYEKL. The CDR3 spans 17 residues. The V and J ends lost 1 base and 5 bases, in that order; junction bases with no gene match: 11. This sequence originates from a man between 60 and 75 years old with acute or convalescent COVID-19. The chain carries TRBV4-1 and TRBJ2-3, with 8 positions matching TRBD2. The specimen was peripheral blood. Here the CDR3 reads CASSQVGAGGALDTQYF. For the CDR3, the DNA is TGCGCCAGCAGCCAAGTTGGGGCGGGGGGCGCCTTAGATACGCAGTATTTT.